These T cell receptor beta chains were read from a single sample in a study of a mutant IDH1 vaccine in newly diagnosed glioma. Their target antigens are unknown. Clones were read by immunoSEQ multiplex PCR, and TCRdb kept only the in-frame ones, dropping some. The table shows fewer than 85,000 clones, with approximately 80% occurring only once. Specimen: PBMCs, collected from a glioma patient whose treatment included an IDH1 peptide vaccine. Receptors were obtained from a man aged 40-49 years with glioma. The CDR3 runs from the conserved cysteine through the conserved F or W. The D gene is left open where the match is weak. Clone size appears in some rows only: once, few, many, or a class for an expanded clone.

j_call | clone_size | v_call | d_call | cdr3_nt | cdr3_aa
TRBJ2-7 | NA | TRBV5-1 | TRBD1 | TGCGCCAGCAGCCCACTCCGGGACAGCTACGAGCAGTACTTC | CASSPLRDSYEQYF
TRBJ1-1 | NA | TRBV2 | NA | TGTGCCAGCAAGGTAGAGGGAGCGACCCCTGAAGCTTTCTTT | CASKVEGATPEAFF
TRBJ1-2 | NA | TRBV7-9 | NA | TGTGCCAGCAGCTTAATTCAGGGATCGGACTATGGCTACACCTTC | CASSLIQGSDYGYTF
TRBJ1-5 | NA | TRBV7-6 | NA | TGTGCCAGCAGCCCCCACCAATTAGGGCAGCCCCAGCATTTT | CASSPHQLGQPQHF
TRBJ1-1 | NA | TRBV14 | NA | TGTGCCAGCAGCCAAGATTGGACAGAGACGAACACTGAAGCTTTCTTT | CASSQDWTETNTEAFF
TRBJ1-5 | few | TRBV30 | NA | TGTGCCTGGAGTGTCGGGAGGAATCAGCCCCAGCATTTT | CAWSVGRNQPQHF
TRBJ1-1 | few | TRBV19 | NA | TGTGCCAGTAGTCGGACTATTAACACTGAAGCTTTCTTT | CASSRTINTEAFF
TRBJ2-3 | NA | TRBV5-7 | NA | TGTGCCAGCAGCTTGATGGGGCTGAATTCCACAGATACGCAGTATTTT | CASSLMGLNSTDTQYF
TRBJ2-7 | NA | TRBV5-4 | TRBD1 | TGTGCCAGCAGCTTGCGGGACAGCTACGAGCAGTACTTC | CASSLRDSYEQYF
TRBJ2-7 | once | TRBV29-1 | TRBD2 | TGCAGCGTTGGGGGAGGGACGGCGTCCGAGCAGTACTTC | CSVGGGTASEQYF
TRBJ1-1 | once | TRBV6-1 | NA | TGTGCCAGCAGTGAACTCTTGGCGAACGCTGAAGCTTTCTTT | CASSELLANAEAFF
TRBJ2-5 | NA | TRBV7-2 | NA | TGTGCCAGCAGCTTAGAGGCACAGCGGGTTACCCAGTACTTC | CASSLEAQRVTQYF
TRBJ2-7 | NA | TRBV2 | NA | TGTGCCAGCAGTGGGCCAGGGGAATTCTACGAGCAGTACTTC | CASSGPGEFYEQYF
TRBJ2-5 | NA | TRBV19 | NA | TGTGCCAGTAGTATAGGCAGTGAAGGGAGAGAGACCCAGTACTTC | CASSIGSEGRETQYF
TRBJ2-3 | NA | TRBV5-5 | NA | TGTGCCAGCAAGAGAGGGGGCACAGATACGCAGTATTTT | CASKRGGTDTQYF
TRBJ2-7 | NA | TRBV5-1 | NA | TGCGCCAGCAGCTTGGTAGGCCAGAGCCTGTACTTC | CASSLVGQSLYF
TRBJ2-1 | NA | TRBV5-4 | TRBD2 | TGTGCCAGCAGCTTGGGAGTTAGCGGGGGTTACAATGAGCAGTTCTTC | CASSLGVSGGYNEQFF
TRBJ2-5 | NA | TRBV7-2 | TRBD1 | TGTGCCAGCAGCTCTACTCTAACAGGGGGTAAAGAGACCCAGTACTTC | CASSSTLTGGKETQYF
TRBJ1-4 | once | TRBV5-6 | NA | TGTGCCAGCAGGGGCGCAAGTAGGGAAAAACTGTTTTTT | CASRGASREKLFF
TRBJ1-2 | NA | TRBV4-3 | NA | TGCGCCAGCAGCCAAGCGTCACATAACTATGGCTACACCTTC | CASSQASHNYGYTF
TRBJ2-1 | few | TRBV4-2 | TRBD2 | TGTGCCAGCAGCCTTACGACTAGCGGGCAATACAATGAGCAGTTCTTC | CASSLTTSGQYNEQFF
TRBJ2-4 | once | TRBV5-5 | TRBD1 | TGTGCCAGCAGCTTTTTGGGGTTGGGGGTGGGACAGGTCAAAAACATTCAGTACTTC | CASSFLGLGVGQVKNIQYF
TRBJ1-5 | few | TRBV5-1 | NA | TGCGCCAGCAGCTTCGACAGCGATCAGCCCCAGCATTTT | CASSFDSDQPQHF
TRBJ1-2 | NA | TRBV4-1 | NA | TGCGCCAGCAGCCGCTTCACAGGGTTTGGCTACACCTTC | CASSRFTGFGYTF